This TCR beta chain is from a study of Tregs in tolerant kidney transplant recipients (dated by TCRdb to about 2019). Study-wide context: Related donors were used in the transplants with nonmyeloablative bone marrow transplantation, and mixed chimerism was transient in the human trials. The study used TCRbeta sequencing to identify donor-specific regulatory T cells before combined kidney and bone marrow transplantation, then tracked those cells after transplant.

This specimen's time point label, per the study, means: blood sample drawn before combined kidney and bone marrow transplant. Unstimulated Tregs (CD4+CD25+CD127-), CD4+ non-Tregs (CD4+CD25-), CD4 and CD8 cells were FACS-sorted from thawed PBMCs. Patients were 4 combined kidney and bone marrow transplant recipients from the ITN036ST trial, and only these trial subjects had samples available. Healthy control blood was processed to PBMCs with a Ficoll density gradient and then cryopreserved, whereas patient PBMCs were collected both before and after transplant. What the research found in general, with its limitations: In tolerant patients, the expansion of donor-specific Tregs was greater than global Treg expansion, suggesting that the expansion was antigen-driven rather than nonspecific. Expanding Tregs with activated donor B cells appeared to identify the most biologically relevant and donor-specific TCRbeta repertoire. Biological reproducibility was not directly assessed, although technical replication error appeared to be minimal. Because the PCR primers were changed over time for some patients, nucleotide-level comparison could not be performed across the samples from those patients. The study was constrained by small patient numbers, and validation of the findings is required in larger populations and under other immunosuppression protocols.

Notes on this clone: No cognate antigen has been identified for it. Within one base of it there is no much larger clone, and no base qualities were kept.

There are 14 amino acids in the CDR3, from cysteine to phenylalanine inclusive. Left in the record is the CDR3 DNA by itself, 42 bases read in frame from the first base. V ends up 0 bases short and J 7 bases short, with an unmatched junction base count of 2. CDR1 SEHNR and CDR2 FQNEAQ are derived from the germline V gene (reference sequence). Genomic DNA was extracted from sorted cells with the QIAGEN DNeasy Blood and Tissue Kit for TCRbeta CDR3 sequencing. High-throughput TCRbeta CDR3 sequencing, which included PCR amplification with bias correction and internal controls, was done commercially through immunoSEQ. The paper's processing steps were these. Unique productive TCRbeta sequences were defined by CDR3 nucleotide sequence where primers matched, otherwise by CDR3 amino acid sequence with Vbeta and Jbeta genes. To correct sorting error, sequences shared between sorted populations at a frequency ratio of 2:1 or less were removed; the rest were assigned to the higher population. Donor-reactive sequences were defined as at least 5-fold expanded in CFSE-low cells versus unstimulated cells, with frequency of at least 0.01% in CFSE-low cells. Repertoire divergence was quantified by Jensen-Shannon divergence using the top 100 TCRbeta sequences ranked by frequency. For samples with multiple sequencing runs, sorting error was corrected separately for each run before the runs were pooled. TCRdb took over this immuneACCESS table, retaining in-frame rearrangements with V and J assigned. Such tables are incomplete; in checked studies, under half of the missing clones stem from an unresolved V gene, and the remainder is unexplained. V, J and clone size derive from that table, while D and trimming were established from the DNA sequence. The table for this sample lists about 77,000 clones; 95% to 98% of them were counted only once. The ten largest clonotypes hold approximately 0.56% of the sample.

The input for sequencing was CD4+ T cells from blood, taken before the transplant. The chain uses TRBV7-9 and TRBJ1-2; a stretch of 10 junction bases matches TRBD1. The TCR was taken from a human donor who received a combined kidney and bone marrow transplant. DNA sequence: TGTGCCAGCAGCTTAGCAGGACAGGGGGTTGGCTACACCTTC. Its translation reads: CASSLAGQGVGYTF.